The entry that follows covers one T cell receptor (beta chain) sequence. What antigen it recognizes has not been identified. Base qualities were left out, and no much larger clone turns up one base away. The germline V gene sets CDR1 to LGHNA and CDR2 to YSLEER. From its cysteine to its phenylalanine, the CDR3 spans 17 amino acids. CDR3 DNA only is kept here, 51 bases in frame from base 1. V is trimmed back by 0 bases and J by 4 bases, and the junction contains 12 bases that no gene match accounts for. This specimen belongs to a study of T cell changes during pregnancy in multiple sclerosis (dated by TCRdb to about 2019). With respect to the entire study: In women with multiple sclerosis, the researchers looked at how the T cell repertoire shifted as pregnancy progressed.

The library was built by means of the immunoSEQ multiplex PCR assay. TCRdb provides this immuneACCESS table in a form limited to in-frame rearrangements. Some clones are lacking; in checked studies, under half of them reflect an unresolved V gene, and why the rest are absent is not known. This sample lists around 59,000 clones; about 89% were detected once. The ten top clones hold 0.76% of the sample. In this chain, TRBV4-3 is recombined with TRBJ2-7; 7 bases in the junction line up with TRBD1. The specimen was CD4+ T cells from peripheral blood mononuclear cells, collected in the first trimester of pregnancy. This receptor was taken from a female donor with multiple sclerosis, enrolled in a pregnancy study. The nucleotides are TGCGCCAGCAGCCAAGAAAGAGCAACAGGGGAAAGGTACGAGCAGTACTTC. Its translation is CASSQERATGERYEQYF.